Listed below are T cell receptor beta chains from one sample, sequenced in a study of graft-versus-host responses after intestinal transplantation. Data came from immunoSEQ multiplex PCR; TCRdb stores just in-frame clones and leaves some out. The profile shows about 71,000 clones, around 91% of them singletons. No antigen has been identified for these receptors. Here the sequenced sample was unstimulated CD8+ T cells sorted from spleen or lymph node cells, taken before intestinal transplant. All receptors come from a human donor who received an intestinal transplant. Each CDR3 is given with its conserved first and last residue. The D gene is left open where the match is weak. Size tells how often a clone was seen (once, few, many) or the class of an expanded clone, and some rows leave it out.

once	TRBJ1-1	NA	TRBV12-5	CASGPPQNTEAFF	TGTGCTAGTGGCCCCCCACAGAACACTGAAGCTTTCTTT
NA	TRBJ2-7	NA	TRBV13	CASSPRGPRSYEQYF	TGTGCCAGCAGCCCCCGAGGGCCGAGATCCTACGAGCAGTACTTC
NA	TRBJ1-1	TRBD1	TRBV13	CASSDRTGSSGAGVWEYTEAFF	TGTGCCAGCAGCGACCGGACAGGGTCTTCCGGGGCAGGAGTCTGGGAGTACACTGAAGCTTTCTTT
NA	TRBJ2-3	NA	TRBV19	CASTGAPTTDTQYF	TGTGCCAGTACGGGAGCCCCCACCACAGATACGCAGTATTTT
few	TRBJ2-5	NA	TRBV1	CTSSQGGQGDQETQYF	TGCACCAGCAGCCAAGGGGGGCAGGGGGACCAAGAGACCCAGTACTTC
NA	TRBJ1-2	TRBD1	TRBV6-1	CATPGQGAELLGYTF	TGTGCCACCCCGGGACAGGGGGCCGAGCTCCTTGGCTACACCTTC
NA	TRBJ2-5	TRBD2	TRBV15	CATKQGSGGPQETQYF	TGTGCCACCAAACAGGGTAGCGGGGGGCCCCAAGAGACCCAGTACTTC
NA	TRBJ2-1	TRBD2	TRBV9	CASGGASGYSEQFF	TGTGCCAGCGGCGGGGCTAGCGGGTATAGTGAGCAGTTCTTC
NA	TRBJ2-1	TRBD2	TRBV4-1	CASSQVPAGGLGEQFF	TGCGCCAGCAGCCAAGTTCCAGCGGGGGGGCTTGGTGAGCAGTTCTTC
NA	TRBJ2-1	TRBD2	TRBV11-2	CASSGLAGDNEQFF	TGTGCCAGCAGCGGACTAGCGGGGGATAATGAGCAGTTCTTC
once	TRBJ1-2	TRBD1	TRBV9	CASSPRTGLGYTF	TGTGCCAGCAGCCCCAGGACAGGCCTCGGCTACACCTTC
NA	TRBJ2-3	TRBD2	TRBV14	CASSQFRVAGDATQYF	TGTGCCAGCAGCCAATTCCGGGTAGCGGGGGACGCTACGCAGTATTTT
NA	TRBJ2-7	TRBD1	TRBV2	CASKPGQGAGEQYF	TGTGCCAGCAAACCGGGACAGGGGGCGGGAGAGCAGTACTTC
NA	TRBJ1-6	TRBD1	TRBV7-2	CASSSRVGQGLDSPLHF	TGTGCCAGCAGCTCCCGCGTAGGACAGGGCTTAGATTCACCCCTCCACTTT
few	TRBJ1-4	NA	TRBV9	CASSVTGSDEKLFF	TGTGCCAGCAGCGTCACAGGGTCGGATGAAAAACTGTTTTTT